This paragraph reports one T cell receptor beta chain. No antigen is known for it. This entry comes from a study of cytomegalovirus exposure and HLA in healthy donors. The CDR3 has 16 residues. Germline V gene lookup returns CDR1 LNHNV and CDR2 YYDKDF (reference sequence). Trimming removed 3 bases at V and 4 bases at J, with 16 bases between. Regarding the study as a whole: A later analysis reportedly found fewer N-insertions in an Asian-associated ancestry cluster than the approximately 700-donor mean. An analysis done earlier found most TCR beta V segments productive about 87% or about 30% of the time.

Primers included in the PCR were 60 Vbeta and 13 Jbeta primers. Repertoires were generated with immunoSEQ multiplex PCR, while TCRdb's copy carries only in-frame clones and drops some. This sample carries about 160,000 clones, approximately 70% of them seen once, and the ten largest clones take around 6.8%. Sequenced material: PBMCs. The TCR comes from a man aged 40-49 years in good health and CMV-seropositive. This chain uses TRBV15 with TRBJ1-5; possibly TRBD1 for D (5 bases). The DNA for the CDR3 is TGTGCCACCAGCAGGCCCGGGGGGGGTGGTAATCAGCCCCAGCATTTT. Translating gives CATSRPGGGGNQPQHF.